Shown below are 20 T cell receptor beta chains from a single sample sequenced in a study of T cell changes during pregnancy in multiple sclerosis. Sequencing used immunoSEQ multiplex PCR; TCRdb keeps in-frame clones, though not all of them. The sample includes some 46,000 clones, about 90% of them seen just once. The sequencing here drew on CD4+ T cells from peripheral blood mononuclear cells, taken after pregnancy. The receptors were gathered from a female donor with multiple sclerosis, enrolled in a pregnancy study.

This sequence joins TRBV7-8 and TRBJ2-2; 8 nucleotides align to TRBD2. The V segment lost 0 bases and the J segment 5 bases; nucleotides outside the gene matches: 14. The CDR3 is 19 amino acids. The germline V gene encodes CDR1 SGHVS and CDR2 FQNEAQ. In DNA form, the CDR3 reads TGTGCCAGCAGCTTAGCCCGACTAGCGCCACGGTCAGGGACCGGGGAGCTGTTTTTT. This sequence encodes CASSLARLAPRSGTGELFF.

The rearrangement joins TRBV2 to TRBJ2-6; 7 nucleotides line up with TRBD1. Germline trimming cut 4 bases from V and 0 bases from J; bases unmatched to any gene: 12. The CDR3 sequence is 19 residues long. The germline gives CDR1 SNHLY, CDR2 FYNNEI. In nucleotides, the CDR3 is TGTGCCAGCAGTGGGACGTTACGGGACAGTCGCTCTGGGGCCAACGTCCTGACTTTC. This encodes CASSGTLRDSRSGANVLTF.

The genes are TRBV5-1 and TRBJ2-1; 10 bases line up with TRBD1. The CDR3 runs to 13 residues. V was pared by 7 bases and J by 6 bases, with 4 bases of the junction left unmatched. Germline-derived CDR1 and CDR2 are SGHRS and YFSETQ. As DNA, the CDR3 is TGCGCCAGCGGGACAGGGGTAGGCAATGAGCAGTTCTTC. This gives the protein CASGTGVGNEQFF.

The CDR3 nucleotides are TGTGCCAGCTCCCCCAAAGAGACCCAGTACTTC. Its protein is CASSPKETQYF. This chain links TRBV18 with TRBJ2-5; D gene uncertain. Germline V gene data show CDR1 as KGHSH and CDR2 as LQKENI. The CDR3 sequence is 11 residues long. Trimming took 6 bases from V and 3 from J, leaving 5 bases between them.

This chain uses TRBV28 with TRBJ2-2; D is ambiguous. The CDR3 spans 14 residues. Trimming removed 6 bases at V and 1 base at J, with 9 bases between. Germline-derived CDR1 and CDR2 are MDHEN and SYDVKM. In nucleotides, the CDR3 is TGTGCCAGCAGATCGACTGGGAACACCGGGGAGCTGTTTTTT. It encodes CASRSTGNTGELFF.

The chain is built from TRBV4-1 and TRBJ2-5; 9 bases are a match to TRBD1. Germline V lookup: CDR1 MGHRA, CDR2 YSYEKL. CDR3 length: 14 amino acids. The V segment lost 3 bases and the J segment 5 bases; nucleotides outside the gene matches: 4. CDR3 in DNA: TGCGCCAGCAGCCAGGGTGGGACAGGGGAGACCCAGTACTTC. The encoded protein is CASSQGGTGETQYF.

The DNA of the CDR3 is TGTGCCAGCAGCTTAGCCCAAACCGGGGAGCTGTTTTTT. Translated: CASSLAQTGELFF. The rearrangement uses TRBV11-3 and TRBJ2-2; D ambiguous. V lost 1 base and J 5 bases, leaving 5 bases between the germline ends. CDR1 and CDR2 (germline): SGHNT, YENEEA. The CDR3 covers 13 residues.

The V and J genes are TRBV9 and TRBJ2-1; 7 bases are shared with TRBD2. V lost 4 bases to trimming and J lost 10 bases; unmatched junction nucleotides: 14. The CDR3 covers 15 residues. Per germline, CDR1 SGDLS and CDR2 YYNGEE. The CDR3 loop reads CASSLTSAMYREQFF. The CDR3 region has the DNA TGTGCCAGCAGCCTTACTAGCGCCATGTACCGGGAGCAGTTCTTC.

In its sample, this clone was seen once. The chain carries TRBV5-1 and TRBJ2-7; 10 nucleotides agree with TRBD1. With 4 bases clipped from V and 2 bases from J, the junction kept 6 bases outside the gene matches. The CDR3 sequence is 15 residues long. The germline gives CDR1 SGHRS, CDR2 YFSETQ. CDR3 residues: CASSGGGTGAYEQYF. DNA of the CDR3: TGCGCCAGCAGCGGTGGGGGGACAGGGGCCTACGAGCAGTACTTC.

V is TRBV7-9 and J is TRBJ1-1, with a possible D match to TRBD1 (5 bases). The CDR3 runs 13 residues. CDR1 and CDR2 from the germline V gene are SEHNR and FQNEAQ (reference sequence). The V gene lost 5 bases and the J gene lost 1 base, with 8 bases spanning the gap. The CDR3 is CASSDRQNTEAFF. CDR3 nucleotide sequence: TGTGCCAGCAGCGACAGACAGAACACTGAAGCTTTCTTT.

DNA for the CDR3: TGTGCCAGCAGTGAAGCGAAGGGGGGGGAGCTGTTTTTT. Its translation: CASSEAKGGELFF. The V and J genes are TRBV2 and TRBJ2-2, with D tentatively TRBD1 (5 bases). V lost 0 bases, J lost 8 bases, and 7 bases lay in between. The germline gives CDR1 SNHLY, CDR2 FYNNEI. This CDR3 comprises 13 residues.

J is TRBJ2-7 and V is TRBV7-2; 10 bases fit TRBD1. J gave up 2 bases and V 3 bases, and 4 bases lay outside the gene matches. Germline assignment: CDR1 SGHTA and CDR2 FQGNSA. This CDR3 has 15 amino acids. CDR3 loop: CASSFGTGVTYEQYF. The CDR3 nucleotides are TGTGCCAGCAGCTTTGGGACAGGGGTTACCTACGAGCAGTACTTC.

CDR3 loop: CASSLAGGWYNEQFF. The CDR3 nucleotides are TGTGCCAGCAGCTTAGCGGGAGGGTGGTACAATGAGCAGTTCTTC. The J gene is TRBJ2-1, the V gene TRBV28; 11 nucleotides match TRBD2. V shed 6 bases, J shed 4 bases, and the junction held 5 bases outside the gene matches. Germline V gene sequence: CDR1 MDHEN, CDR2 SYDVKM. CDR3 length equals 15 residues.

The gene calls are TRBV5-1 and TRBJ2-2; 10 bases fit TRBD2. Trimming removed 2 bases from V and 5 bases from J; junction bases left unmatched: 6. CDR1 and CDR2 (germline): SGHRS, YFSETQ. This CDR3 is built from 16 residues. The CDR3 spells CASSFSASGSTGELFF. CDR3 DNA sequence: TGCGCCAGCAGCTTTAGTGCTAGCGGGAGTACCGGGGAGCTGTTTTTT.

The V and J genes are TRBV7-3 and TRBJ2-7; possibly TRBD1 for D (6 bases). Germline V lookup: CDR1 SGHTA, CDR2 FQGTGA. Trimming removed 7 bases from V and 2 bases from J, with 15 bases in between. The CDR3 loop spans 14 amino acids. The CDR3 protein is CASTQVGAPYEQYF. As DNA, the CDR3 is TGTGCCAGCACCCAGGTGGGGGCACCCTACGAGCAGTACTTC.

The chain links TRBV4-2 to TRBJ2-5, with D perhaps TRBD2 (5 bases). Gene TRBJ2-7 matches the end of the DNA better, so the J call may be wrong. CDR1 is LGHNA, CDR2 YNFKEQ, per germline. The CDR3 totals 15 residues. The CDR3 nucleotides are TGTGCCAGCAGCCAAGGGAACGAGGGTGCGTACGAGCAGTACTTC. As protein: CASSQGNEGAYEQYF.

The V call is TRBV29-1, the J call TRBJ1-3, with D possibly matching TRBD1 (6 bases). The CDR3 is made up of 13 amino acids. V lost 6 bases to trimming and J lost 1 base, with 10 bases between them. In germline, CDR1 is SQVTM, CDR2 ANQGSEA. This CDR3 is CSVTDRSGNTIYF. The CDR3 DNA follows: TGCAGCGTCACTGACAGGTCTGGAAACACCATATATTTT.

V and J are TRBV29-1 and TRBJ1-4, with D possibly matching TRBD1 (5 bases). The germline V gene encodes CDR1 SQVTM and CDR2 ANQGSEA. The CDR3 is 14 amino acids. Trimming pared 7 bases from V and 6 bases from J, leaving 18 bases between. The CDR3 DNA sequence: TGCAGCGGCTATCTAGTAGGGGTTGATGAAAAACTGTTTTTT. Its protein is CSGYLVGVDEKLFF. Based on the CDR3 plus reference TRBV29-1 and TRBJ1-4, the full variable domain is SAVISQKPSRDICQRGTSLTIQCQVDSQVTMMFWYRQQPGQSLTLIATANQGSEATYESGFVIDKFPISRPNLTFSTLTVSNMSPEDSSIYLCSGYLVGVDEKLFFGSGTQLSVL.

The chain recombines TRBV5-4 with TRBJ2-7, with TRBD1 matching over 10 bases. Germline trimming cut 4 bases from V and 7 bases from J; bases unmatched to any gene: 17. The germline V gene encodes CDR1 SGHNT and CDR2 YYREEE (reference sequence). The CDR3 runs to 17 residues. The CDR3 sequence: CASSPGPGTGEWREQYF. The CDR3 DNA follows: TGTGCCAGCAGCCCTGGTCCCGGGACAGGGGAATGGAGGGAGCAGTACTTC.

The J gene is TRBJ2-1, the V gene TRBV18; weak D call: TRBD1 (6 bases). V lost 3 bases to trimming and J lost 4 bases, with 13 bases between them. The CDR3 extends over 15 amino acids. Germline V gives CDR1 KGHSH, CDR2 LQKENI. CDR3 sequence reads: CASSPLGQSYNEQFF. CDR3 nucleotides: TGTGCCAGCTCACCCCTCGGACAGAGTTACAATGAGCAGTTCTTC.